This TCR beta chain appears in the sequencing data of a study of T cell repertoires in cytomegalovirus infection (dated by TCRdb to between 2018 and 2020). Background on the whole study: Donor HLA type was relevant to the analysis, as public TCR beta signatures indicated carriage of CMV infection together with the matching HLA type. On the study overall, not on this receptor specifically: In both this cohort and an independent roughly 360-donor cohort, the cumulative frequency of public TCR beta family members distinguished carriers of CMV infection plus the relevant HLA type. The ex vivo response was dominated by HLA-C-restricted CMV-specific TCR beta clonotypes, which also provided the single most frequent clonotype in two of eight donors.

Measured from the cysteine to the phenylalanine, the CDR3 is 15 residues long. Only CDR3 DNA remains: 45 bases, in frame from the first base. CDR1 and CDR2 are drawn from the germline V gene: SGHVS, FNYEAQ. At the junction V is shortened by 2 bases and J by 2 bases, with 12 bases in between. Sequencing was performed on an Illumina HiSeq 1500. TCRdb handled the public reads itself, with Q25 trimming in fastp and clone calling in MiXCR, and kept productive beta chains. CDR3 protein duplicates are merged, each entry listing the most common genes and DNA. The sample table lists hundreds of thousands of distinct CDR3 sequences, over 20% of them with a count of one. The top ten clonotypes cover roughly 20% of the sample. On this clonotype itself: No antigen is known for it. No base qualities exist here, and no much larger clone lies one base off it.

The receptor's source is a human donor in good health (CMV status not recorded). Some clones in this sample may be carry-over from other donors' samples. Sequenced material: CD8+ T cells from PBMCs. This chain is built from TRBV7-6 and TRBJ2-5; TRBD2 is perhaps the D gene, given 6 matching bases. The CDR3 in this case is CASSLSVAAQETQYF. Here is the DNA: TGTGCCAGCAGCTTATCCGTAGCGGCTCAAGAGACCCAGTACTTC.